One and the same sample provided the 29 T cell receptor beta chains below, sequenced in a study of PD-1 blockade in classical Hodgkin lymphoma. Assay: immunoSEQ multiplex PCR; the TCRdb copy retains only in-frame clones and omits some. The data contain about 20,000 clones, 70% to 85% of them seen just once; the ten biggest clones take up roughly 40%. Regarding time point: cycle 4 day 1 (C4D1), after less than seven weeks of nivolumab. In every patient, relapse followed autologous stem cell transplantation, while exposure to brentuximab vedotin differed. Sequenced here: peripheral blood mononuclear cells (PBMCs), sampled before the fourth cycle of nivolumab. The receptors originated from a human donor with classical Hodgkin lymphoma.

This clone appeared a few times. The chain couples TRBV7-2 to TRBJ2-5; D uncertain. Trimming took off 2 bases at V and 7 bases at J, with 8 bases between the two ends. This CDR3 has 12 residues. Per the germline V gene, CDR1 is SGHTA and CDR2 is FQGNSA. In DNA form, the CDR3 reads TGTGCCAGCAGCTTACCCCCGGGGACCCAGTACTTC. It codes for CASSLPPGTQYF.

The chain employs TRBV29-1 and TRBJ1-1; 7 bases match TRBD1. Per germline, CDR1 SQVTM and CDR2 ANQGSEA. The CDR3 sequence is 13 residues long. J gave up 4 bases and V 5 bases, and 7 bases lay outside the gene matches. DNA for the CDR3: TGCAGCGTTCGCGTATCAGGGGGCACTGAAGCTTTCTTT. Protein product: CSVRVSGGTEAFF.

This clone showed up just a few times. V and J are TRBV6-1 and TRBJ1-2; no reliable D call. Trimming pared 0 bases from V and 0 bases from J, leaving 5 bases between. Germline CDR1 and CDR2: MNHNS and SASEGT. The CDR3 loop spans 14 amino acids. The CDR3 reads CASSEARPNYGYTF. Written as DNA, the CDR3 is TGTGCCAGCAGTGAAGCGCGTCCTAACTATGGCTACACCTTC.

This clone has a handful of counts. This chain uses TRBV4-1 with TRBJ2-1; TRBD2 matches 8 bases. V lost 1 base, J lost 1 base, and 3 bases stayed unmatched. CDR1 MGHRA and CDR2 YSYEKL come from the germline V gene. The CDR3 has 16 residues. CDR3 sequence reads: CASSQAASGSYNEQFF. CDR3 nucleotides: TGCGCCAGCAGCCAAGCGGCTAGCGGGTCCTACAATGAGCAGTTCTTC.

There are many counts of this clone. The chain employs TRBV6-1 and TRBJ1-1, with D maybe TRBD1 (6 bases). Trimming shortened V by 4 bases and J by 1 base, and 7 bases separated the two germline ends. The CDR3 is 13 amino acids. CDR1 and CDR2 (germline): MNHNS, SASEGT. The CDR3 protein is CASSGTANTEAFF. The DNA for the CDR3 is TGTGCCAGCAGTGGGACAGCGAACACTGAAGCTTTCTTT.

The rearrangement links TRBV5-1 to TRBJ2-1; the D gene is possibly TRBD1 (6 bases). The V and J ends lost 1 base and 7 bases respectively, with 27 bases between them. The CDR3 is 19 residues long. Looked up from germline, CDR1 is SGHRS and CDR2 is YFSETQ. In DNA, the CDR3 is TGCGCCAGCAGCTTGCGGACGACCCGGGACATTGTGGGTGGAAATGAGCAGTTCTTC. It translates to CASSLRTTRDIVGGNEQFF.

With regard to this clone: A junction boundary mismatches the germline segment, possibly from a read error. The chain combines TRBV5-1 with TRBJ2-3; perhaps TRBD2 as D (6 bases). Per the germline V gene, CDR1 is SGHRS and CDR2 is YFSETQ. This CDR3 spans 17 amino acids. The CDR3 reads CASSLPHRRDDFGYAVF. The CDR3 region has the DNA TGCGCCAGCAGCTTGCCCCATCGGAGGGATGACTTCGGATACGCAGTATTT.

The rearrangement links TRBV7-9 to TRBJ2-1; TRBD1 or TRBD2 may be the D gene (6 bases each). V lost 4 bases and J lost 6, with 19 bases in between. This CDR3 region has 16 residues. The germline V gene encodes CDR1 SEHNR and CDR2 FQNEAQ (reference sequence). The CDR3 here is CASSSSSGVGGNEQFF. CDR3 sequence (DNA): TGTGCCAGCAGCTCATCATCAGGGGTCGGGGGCAATGAGCAGTTCTTC.

The rearrangement uses TRBV6-6 and TRBJ2-2; D not resolved. Trimming shortened V by 6 bases and J by 8 bases, and 16 bases separated the two germline ends. The CDR3 consists of 14 residues. Germline-derived CDR1 and CDR2 are MNHNY and SVGAGI (reference sequence). CDR3 nucleotide sequence: TGTGCCAGCAGGCTCGACACCGGCCGGGGGGAGCTGTTTTTT. It encodes CASRLDTGRGELFF.

The chain carries TRBV7-9 and TRBJ1-6; no firm D call. V was cut by 5 bases and J by 7 bases, with 15 bases left in between. Germline CDR1 and CDR2: SEHNR and FQNEAQ (reference sequence). This CDR3 has 15 residues. CDR3 loop: CASSLQEGYNSPLHF. The CDR3 DNA follows: TGTGCCAGCAGCCTCCAGGAGGGATACAATTCACCCCTCCACTTT.

This chain joins TRBV7-9 and TRBJ1-1; D may be TRBD1 (5 bases). CDR1 is SEHNR, CDR2 FQNEAQ, per germline (reference sequence). V was trimmed by 4 bases and J by 4 bases, leaving 7 bases between them. This CDR3 spans 12 amino acids. CDR3 in DNA: TGTGCCAGCAGCTGGGGGAGCACTGAAGCTTTCTTT. Protein: CASSWGSTEAFF.

The chain combines TRBV9 with TRBJ1-1, with D perhaps TRBD1 (6 bases). From germline, CDR1 is SGDLS and CDR2 YYNGEE. V lost 5 bases to trimming and J lost 1 base, with 12 bases between them. The CDR3 is 14 residues long. Written as DNA, the CDR3 is TGTGCCAGCAGTTTTGAGGGGGAGAACACTGAAGCTTTCTTT. Protein: CASSFEGENTEAFF.

V gene TRBV27 combines with J gene TRBJ2-7, with a possible D match to TRBD1 (6 bases). The CDR3 loop spans 14 amino acids. The germline V gene encodes CDR1 MNHEY and CDR2 SMNVEV (reference sequence). Trimming left V 3 bases short and J 2 bases short, with 11 bases between. The CDR3 reads CASSLVQGPYEQYF. The CDR3 DNA sequence: TGTGCCAGCAGTTTGGTTCAGGGGCCCTACGAGCAGTACTTC.

The count of this clone is one. The gene calls are TRBV10-1 and TRBJ2-2, with a tentative D call TRBD1 (5 bases). CDR3 length: 12 residues. V gave up 5 bases and J gave up 12 bases, with 13 bases separating them. Germline V gene data show CDR1 as WNHNN and CDR2 as SYGVQD (reference sequence). CDR3 nucleotides: TGCGCCAGCAGTCAAGGGGCTACGAAGCTGTTTTTT. It yields the protein CASSQGATKLFF.

This clone has only a few counts. The rearrangement joins TRBV30 to TRBJ1-3, with 7 bases aligning to TRBD1. After removal of 2 bases from V and 5 bases from J, the junction contained 6 bases not matched to a gene. The CDR3 runs 14 residues. CDR1 GTSNPN and CDR2 SVGIG come from the germline V gene (reference sequence). CDR3 DNA sequence: TGTGCCTGGAGTATTACAGGGGACAGAAACACCATATATTTT. It specifies CAWSITGDRNTIYF.

The CDR3 is CASSPRAYEETQYF. CDR3 in DNA: TGTGCCAGCAGCCCCCGGGCGTATGAGGAGACCCAGTACTTC. V and J are TRBV7-8 and TRBJ2-5; D not resolved. From germline, CDR1 is SGHVS and CDR2 FQNEAQ. This CDR3 has 14 residues. V lost 5 bases and J 5 bases, leaving 15 bases between the germline ends.

The rearrangement joins TRBV5-4 to TRBJ2-7; D gene ambiguous. V dropped 0 bases and J dropped 2 bases, with 9 bases sitting between them. The germline gives CDR1 SGHNT, CDR2 YYREEE (reference sequence). CDR3 length: 14 residues. CDR3 DNA: TGTGCCAGCAGCTTGGGGCAGGACCCCTACGAGCAGTACTTC. This sequence encodes CASSLGQDPYEQYF.

The rearrangement joins TRBV4-1 to TRBJ2-7; 11 bases align to TRBD1. The CDR3 runs to 15 residues. Looked up from germline, CDR1 is MGHRA and CDR2 is YSYEKL. J was trimmed by 7 bases and V by 0 bases; bases with no gene match: 5. CDR3 bases: TGCGCCAGCAGCCAAGATATGGGGACAGGGGGGGAGCAGTACTTC. Protein: CASSQDMGTGGEQYF.

The chain recombines TRBV4-1 with TRBJ1-2; D uncertain. The CDR3 extends over 12 amino acids. The germline gives CDR1 MGHRA, CDR2 YSYEKL. V lost 4 bases and J lost 8, with 11 bases in between. CDR3 sequence reads: CASSPTGLGYTF. CDR3 DNA: TGCGCCAGCAGCCCCACGGGGTTGGGCTACACCTTC.

The rearrangement links TRBV6-5 to TRBJ2-3; D not resolved. Trimming removed 0 bases from V and 5 bases from J, with 12 bases in between. CDR1 MNHEY and CDR2 SVGAGI come from the germline V gene. The CDR3 has 15 amino acids. CDR3 DNA sequence: TGTGCCAGCAGTTACTCGATCCTAGGGAAAGATACGCAGTATTTT. Translation gives CASSYSILGKDTQYF.

The J gene is TRBJ2-2, the V gene TRBV18; the D gene could be TRBD1 or TRBD2 (5 bases each). Germline CDR1 and CDR2: KGHSH and LQKENI. This CDR3 contains 16 residues. Trimming took 4 bases from V and 5 from J, leaving 17 bases between them. CDR3 coding DNA: TGTGCCAGCTCACTACCAGGACTCAGGGAGACCGGGGAGCTGTTTTTT. Its translation is CASSLPGLRETGELFF.

The rearrangement uses TRBV7-6 and TRBJ2-3; D is undetermined. CDR1 is SGHVS, CDR2 FNYEAQ, per germline. This CDR3 has 15 residues. V gave up 1 base and J gave up 0 bases, with 8 bases separating them. CDR3: CASSLDGVSTDTQYF. The DNA of the CDR3 is TGTGCCAGCAGCTTAGATGGGGTTAGCACAGATACGCAGTATTTT.

V is TRBV5-1 and J is TRBJ2-7; no definite D call. CDR1 is SGHRS and CDR2 is YFSETQ in the germline V gene. With 0 bases removed from V and 6 bases from J, the gap between germline ends came to 4 bases. This CDR3 has 11 residues. CDR3 DNA sequence: TGCGCCAGCAGCTTGGAAGGCGAGCAGTACTTC. Translating gives CASSLEGEQYF.

This clone has just a few counts. The chain has TRBV5-6 and TRBJ1-5; 8 bases agree with TRBD1. CDR1 is SGHDT and CDR2 is YYEEEE in the germline V gene. V gave up 2 bases and J gave up 2 bases; unmatched junction bases: 9. CDR3 length equals 17 residues. The CDR3 region is CASSFFRTGLGNQPQHF. The CDR3, as DNA: TGTGCCAGCAGCTTTTTTAGGACAGGGCTCGGCAATCAGCCCCAGCATTTT. The full variable domain, completed using reference TRBV5-6 and TRBJ1-5, is DAGVTQSPTHLIKTRGQQVTLRCSPKSGHDTVSWYQQALGQGPQFIFQYYEEEERQRGNFPDRFSGHQFPNYSSELNVNALLLGDSALYLCASSFFRTGLGNQPQHFGDGTRLSIL.

This clone came up once. The chain uses TRBV6-1 and TRBJ1-2; possibly TRBD1 for D (6 bases). V dropped 6 bases and J dropped 2 bases, with 16 bases sitting between them. The CDR3 extends over 15 amino acids. Germline CDR1 MNHNS, CDR2 SASEGT. The CDR3 sequence is CASRHPGQGNYGYTF. CDR3 bases: TGTGCCAGCAGACATCCTGGGCAGGGGAACTATGGCTACACCTTC.

The V gene is TRBV5-1, the J gene TRBJ1-5; D remains unclear. The germline gives CDR1 SGHRS, CDR2 YFSETQ. Between the trimmed V and J ends, which lost 2 bases and 0 bases, there was a span of 9 bases. The length of the CDR3 is 15 residues. As DNA, the CDR3 is TGCGCCAGCAGCTTATCTGGGTATAGCAATCAGCCCCAGCATTTT. It translates to CASSLSGYSNQPQHF. The full variable domain, completed using reference TRBV5-1 and TRBJ1-5, is KAGVTQTPRYLIKTRGQQVTLSCSPISGHRSVSWYQQTPGQGLQFLFEYFSETQRNKGNFPGRFSGRQFSNSRSEMNVSTLELGDSALYLCASSLSGYSNQPQHFGDGTRLSIL.

The chain joins TRBV7-2 to TRBJ2-3; D remains ambiguous. The CDR3 is 14 residues long. Germline CDR1 SGHTA, CDR2 FQGNSA. Trimming took 2 bases from V and 2 from J, leaving 8 bases between them. The CDR3 protein is CASSLRSTTDTQYF. CDR3 sequence (DNA): TGTGCCAGCAGCTTAAGGTCTACCACAGATACGCAGTATTTT.

This clone was found a few times. The chain uses TRBV11-2 and TRBJ2-7, with TRBD2 matching over 9 bases. CDR3 length: 14 amino acids. V lost 4 bases and J lost 12; bases outside the gene matches: 13. The germline gives CDR1 SGHAT, CDR2 FQNNGV. In DNA form, the CDR3 reads TGTGCCAGCAGCTCCCCTAGCGGGATAATGGGGCTGTACTTC. It specifies CASSSPSGIMGLYF.

This chain links TRBV5-1 with TRBJ2-3; 10 bases map to TRBD1. J lost 5 bases, V lost 4 bases, and 4 bases had no gene match. This CDR3 has 14 amino acids. CDR1 SGHRS and CDR2 YFSETQ come from the germline V gene. CDR3 loop: CASSPRTGGDTQYF. The DNA of the CDR3 is TGCGCCAGCAGCCCCAGGACAGGGGGAGATACGCAGTATTTT.